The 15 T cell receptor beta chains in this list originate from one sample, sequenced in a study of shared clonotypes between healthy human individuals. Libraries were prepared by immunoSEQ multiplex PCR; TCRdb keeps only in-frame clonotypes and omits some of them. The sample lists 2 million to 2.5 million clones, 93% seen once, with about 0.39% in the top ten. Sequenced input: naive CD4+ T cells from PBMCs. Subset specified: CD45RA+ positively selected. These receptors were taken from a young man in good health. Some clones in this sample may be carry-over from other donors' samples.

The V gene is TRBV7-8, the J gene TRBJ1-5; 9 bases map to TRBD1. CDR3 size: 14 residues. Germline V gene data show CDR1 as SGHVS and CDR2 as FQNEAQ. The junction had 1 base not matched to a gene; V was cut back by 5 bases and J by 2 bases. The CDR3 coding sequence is TGTGCCAGCAGCGGGGACAGGGGCAATCAGCCCCAGCATTTT. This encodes CASSGDRGNQPQHF.

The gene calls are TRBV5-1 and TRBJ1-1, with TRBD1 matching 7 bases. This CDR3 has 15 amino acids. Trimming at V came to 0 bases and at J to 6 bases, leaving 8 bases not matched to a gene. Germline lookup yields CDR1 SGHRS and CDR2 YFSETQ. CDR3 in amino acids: CASSLEGGDGAEAFF. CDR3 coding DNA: TGCGCCAGCAGCTTGGAAGGGGGCGACGGTGCTGAAGCTTTCTTT.

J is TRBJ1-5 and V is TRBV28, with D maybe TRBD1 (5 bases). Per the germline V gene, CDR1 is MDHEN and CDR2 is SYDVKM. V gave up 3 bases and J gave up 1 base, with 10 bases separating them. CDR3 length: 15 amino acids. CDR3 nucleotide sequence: TGTGCCAGCAGTTTTGGGGGGACGAGCAATCAGCCCCAGCATTTT. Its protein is CASSFGGTSNQPQHF.

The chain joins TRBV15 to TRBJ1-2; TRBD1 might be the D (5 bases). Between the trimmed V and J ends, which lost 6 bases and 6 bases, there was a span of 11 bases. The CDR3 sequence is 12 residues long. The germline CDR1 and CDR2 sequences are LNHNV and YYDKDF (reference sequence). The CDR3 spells CATSRGEDGYTF. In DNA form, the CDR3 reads TGTGCCACCAGTCGAGGGGAGGATGGCTACACCTTC.

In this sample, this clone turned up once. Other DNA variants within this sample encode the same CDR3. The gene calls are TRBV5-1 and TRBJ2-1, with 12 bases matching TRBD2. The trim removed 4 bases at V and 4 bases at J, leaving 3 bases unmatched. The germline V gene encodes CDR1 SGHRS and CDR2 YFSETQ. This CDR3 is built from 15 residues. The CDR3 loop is CASSPGLAGYNEQFF. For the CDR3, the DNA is TGCGCCAGCAGCCCGGGACTAGCGGGTTACAATGAGCAGTTCTTC.

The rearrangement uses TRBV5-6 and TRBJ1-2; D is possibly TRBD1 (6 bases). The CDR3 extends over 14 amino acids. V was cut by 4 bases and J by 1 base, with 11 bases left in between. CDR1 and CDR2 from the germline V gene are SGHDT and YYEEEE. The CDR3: CASSTWDNNYGYTF. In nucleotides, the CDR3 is TGTGCCAGCAGCACATGGGACAATAACTATGGCTACACCTTC.

CDR3 sequence: CASSPAEEQYF. The CDR3 nucleotides read TGTGCCAGCAGCCCAGCGGAGGAGCAGTACTTC. V gene TRBV11-3 combines with J gene TRBJ2-7, with TRBD2 as a possible D gene (5 bases). Germline V gene lookup returns CDR1 SGHNT and CDR2 YENEEA. Between the trimmed V and J ends, which lost 5 bases and 7 bases, there was a span of 9 bases. This CDR3 spans 11 amino acids.

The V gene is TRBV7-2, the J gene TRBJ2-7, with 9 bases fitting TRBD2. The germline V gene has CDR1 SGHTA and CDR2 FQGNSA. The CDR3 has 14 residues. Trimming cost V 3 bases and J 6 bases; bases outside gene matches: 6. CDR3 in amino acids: CASSFGGRVAEQYF. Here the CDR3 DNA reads TGTGCCAGCAGCTTCGGCGGGAGGGTTGCCGAGCAGTACTTC.

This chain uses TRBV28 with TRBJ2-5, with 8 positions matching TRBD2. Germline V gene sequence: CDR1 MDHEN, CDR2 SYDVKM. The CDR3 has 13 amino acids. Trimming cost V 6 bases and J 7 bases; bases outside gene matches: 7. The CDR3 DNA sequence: TGTGCCAGCAGCTCCCGGGAGGGTGGGACCCAGTACTTC. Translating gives CASSSREGGTQYF.

This chain's CDR3 is CASKGWGGADTQYF. The DNA for the CDR3 is TGTGCCAGTAAAGGGTGGGGGGGCGCAGATACGCAGTATTTT. J is TRBJ2-3 and V is TRBV19, with D perhaps matching TRBD2 (7 bases). The CDR3 consists of 14 residues. Germline CDR1 LNHDA, CDR2 SQIVND (reference sequence). Trimming left V 7 bases short and J 4 bases short, with 15 bases between. Full variable domain (remainder filled in from reference TRBV19 and TRBJ2-3): DGGITQSPKYLFRKEGQNVTLSCEQNLNHDAMYWYRQDPGQGLRLIYYSQIVNDFQKGDIAEGYSVSREKKESFPLTVTSAQKNPTAFYLCASKGWGGADTQYFGPGTRLTVL.

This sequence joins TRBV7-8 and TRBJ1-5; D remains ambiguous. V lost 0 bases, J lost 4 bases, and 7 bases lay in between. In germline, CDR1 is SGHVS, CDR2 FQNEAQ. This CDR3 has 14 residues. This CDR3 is CASSLAGRNQPQHF. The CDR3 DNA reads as TGTGCCAGCAGCTTAGCAGGTCGAAATCAGCCCCAGCATTTT.

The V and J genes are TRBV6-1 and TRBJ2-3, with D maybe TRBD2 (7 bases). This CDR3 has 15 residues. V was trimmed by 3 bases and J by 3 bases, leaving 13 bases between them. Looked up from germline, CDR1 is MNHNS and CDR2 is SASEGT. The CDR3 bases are TGTGCCAGCAGTGACGGGGGGCTCGGGACAGATACGCAGTATTTT. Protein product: CASSDGGLGTDTQYF.

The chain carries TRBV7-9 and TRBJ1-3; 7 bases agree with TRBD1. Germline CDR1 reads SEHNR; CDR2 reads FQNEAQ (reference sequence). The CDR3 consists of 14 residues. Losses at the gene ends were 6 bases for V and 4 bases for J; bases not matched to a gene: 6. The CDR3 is CASRTGQSGNTIYF. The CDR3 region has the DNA TGTGCCAGCAGAACGGGACAGTCCGGAAACACCATATATTTT.

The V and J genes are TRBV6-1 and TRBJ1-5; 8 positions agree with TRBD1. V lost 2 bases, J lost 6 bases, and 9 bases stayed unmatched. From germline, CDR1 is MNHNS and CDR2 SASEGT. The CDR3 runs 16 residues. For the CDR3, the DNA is TGTGCCAGCAGTGAACTGGCAGGGGGCGCAGGTCAGCCCCAGCATTTT. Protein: CASSELAGGAGQPQHF.

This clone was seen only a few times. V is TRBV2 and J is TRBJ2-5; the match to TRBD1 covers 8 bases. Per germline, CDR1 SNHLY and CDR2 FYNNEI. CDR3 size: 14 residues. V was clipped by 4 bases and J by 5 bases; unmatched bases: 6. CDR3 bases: TGTGCCAGCAGTGGACCAGGGGGCGTGGAGACCCAGTACTTC. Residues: CASSGPGGVETQYF.